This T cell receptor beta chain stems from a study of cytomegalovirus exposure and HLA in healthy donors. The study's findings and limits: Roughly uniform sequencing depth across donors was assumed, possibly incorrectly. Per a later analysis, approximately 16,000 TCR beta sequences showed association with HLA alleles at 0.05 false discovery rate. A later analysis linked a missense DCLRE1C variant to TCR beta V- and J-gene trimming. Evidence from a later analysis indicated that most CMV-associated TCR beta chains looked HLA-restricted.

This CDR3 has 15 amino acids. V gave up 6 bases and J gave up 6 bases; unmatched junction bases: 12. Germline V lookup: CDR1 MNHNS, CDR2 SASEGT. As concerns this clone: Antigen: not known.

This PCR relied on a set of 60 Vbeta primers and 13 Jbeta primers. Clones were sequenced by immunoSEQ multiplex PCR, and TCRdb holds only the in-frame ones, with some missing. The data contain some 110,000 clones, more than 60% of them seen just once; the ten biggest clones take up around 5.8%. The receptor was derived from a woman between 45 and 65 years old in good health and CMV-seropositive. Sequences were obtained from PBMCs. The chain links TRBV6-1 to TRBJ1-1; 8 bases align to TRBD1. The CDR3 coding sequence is TGTGCCAGCAGACCAGGGCTACAGGGGGTCTCTGAAGCTTTCTTT. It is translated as CASRPGLQGVSEAFF.